The clone carrying this T cell receptor (beta chain) appeared a few times. The antigen is undetermined. The trim removed 3 bases at V and 5 bases at J, leaving 7 bases unmatched. Germline V CDR1 and CDR2: SGHTA, FQGNSA. The CDR3 length is 15 residues. This record comes from a study of naive and memory T cell subsets. Study observations and caveats: TCR counts from RNA may reflect activation-linked expression changes.

CD8 T cells were positively selected from what remained after CD4 positive selection. Cells stained for CD3, CD4, CD8, CD45RA and CD27 were sorted into four subsets. Both TRBC1 and TRBC2 were covered by a beta constant-region primer of two equimolar oligonucleotides. MiXCR, applied by TCRdb to the UMI-ligation and nested PCR reads, yields one record per CDR3 protein. Counted here are some 28,000 distinct CDR3 sequences, over 8.5% occurring once; the ten biggest clones make up approximately 19%. V usage is TRBV7-2 and J usage is TRBJ1-1; 9 nucleotides agree with TRBD1. The TCR was taken from a human donor in good health. Sequencing used effector memory CD4+ T cells from blood. Indicated subset: effector memory, CD45RA- CD27-. Written as DNA, the CDR3 is TGTGCCAGCAGCTTCAAAACAGGGGGCTATACTGAAGCTTTCTTT. Protein: CASSFKTGGYTEAFF. The full variable domain, in which reference TRBV7-2 and TRBJ1-1 provide the parts outside the CDR3, is GAGVSQSPSNKVTEKGKDVELRCDPISGHTALYWYRQSLGQGLEFLIYFQGNSAPDKSGLPSDRFSAERTGGSVSTLTIQRTQQEDSAVYLCASSFKTGGYTEAFFGQGTRLTVV.